Following are 19 T cell receptor beta chains from one sample sequenced in a study of neurological immune-mediated disorders. Each CDR3 protein gets one entry after TCRdb re-called the 5' RACE reads with MiXCR. The sample includes some 54,000 distinct CDR3 sequences, around 11% of them seen just once. Time point denoted: longitudinal time-point 1 (baseline). Sequenced material: PBMCs. These receptors all stem from a male donor with HTLV-1-associated myelopathy (HAM/TSP).

There are many counts of this clonotype. The chain joins TRBV2 to TRBJ1-5; D remains ambiguous. Trimming pared 6 bases from V and 2 bases from J, leaving 14 bases between. CDR3 length: 15 amino acids. Germline lookup yields CDR1 SNHLY and CDR2 FYNNEI. CDR3 sequence reads: CASRERSGGNQPQHF. The CDR3 DNA reads TGTGCCAGCAGGGAGCGGTCGGGCGGCAATCAGCCCCAGCATTTT.

This clonotype has a count of ten or more. The rearrangement joins TRBV5-1 to TRBJ1-6, with D possibly being TRBD1 (6 bases). From germline, CDR1 is SGHRS and CDR2 YFSETQ. This CDR3 is built from 14 residues. Trimming took off 2 bases at V and 8 bases at J, with 11 bases between the two ends. The CDR3 spells CASSFAGADSPLHF. CDR3 coding DNA: TGCGCCAGCAGCTTTGCGGGGGCGGATTCACCCCTCCACTTT.

This clonotype was detected ten times or more. The V and J genes are TRBV20-1 and TRBJ1-1; D may be TRBD1 (5 bases). CDR1 is DFQATT, CDR2 SNEGSKA, per germline (reference sequence). Trimming removed 5 bases from V and 2 bases from J, with 15 bases in between. The CDR3 has 14 amino acids. CDR3 bases: TGCAGTGCTCGGGACCTGAGGTCCAACACTGAAGCTTTCTTT. Amino acid sequence: CSARDLRSNTEAFF.

This clonotype was found many times. The chain joins TRBV5-5 to TRBJ1-4; possible D gene TRBD1, 5 bases. In germline, CDR1 is SGHKS, CDR2 YYEKEE (reference sequence). This CDR3 comprises 17 residues. The V end lost 4 bases, the J end lost 0 bases, and 16 bases lay between the germline ends. The chain's CDR3 is CASSPDRTSATNEKLFF. The CDR3 bases are TGTGCCAGCAGCCCTGACAGAACTAGTGCAACTAATGAAAAACTGTTTTTT.

In its sample, this clonotype was seen many times. The J gene is TRBJ1-1, the V gene TRBV5-6, with 7 bases matching TRBD1. The germline V gene encodes CDR1 SGHDT and CDR2 YYEEEE. The CDR3 sequence is 15 residues long. Trimming removed 4 bases from V and 0 bases from J; junction bases left unmatched: 6. The CDR3 protein is CASSPQGFMNTEAFF. The CDR3 DNA follows: TGTGCCAGCAGCCCACAGGGGTTTATGAACACTGAAGCTTTCTTT.

This clonotype appeared many times. This chain uses TRBV20-1 with TRBJ1-5; 10 nucleotides align to TRBD1. Germline V lookup: CDR1 DFQATT, CDR2 SNEGSKA (reference sequence). V was pared by 3 bases and J by 5 bases, with 7 bases of the junction left unmatched. The CDR3 is 15 amino acids. The CDR3 sequence is CSASPPTGGHQPQHF. The CDR3 coding sequence is TGCAGTGCTAGCCCCCCGACAGGGGGCCATCAGCCCCAGCATTTT.

Many counts were recorded for this clonotype. The CDR3 sequence is CASWSIPSNEFF. In DNA form, the CDR3 reads TGTGCCAGCTGGTCGATCCCGTCGAATGAGTTCTTC. The V call is TRBV18, the J call TRBJ2-1, with D unclear. In germline, CDR1 is KGHSH, CDR2 LQKENI. This CDR3 comprises 12 residues. V gave up 7 bases and J gave up 14 bases, with 18 bases separating them. The variable domain in full, with the rest retrieved from reference TRBV18 and TRBJ2-1, is NAGVMQNPRHLVRRRGQEARLRCSPMKGHSHVYWYRQLPEEGLKFMVYLQKENIIDESGMPKERFSAEFPKEGPSILRIQQVVRGDSAAYFCASWSIPSNEFFGPGTRLTVL.

There are many counts of this clonotype. This chain links TRBV6-5 with TRBJ1-6; tentative D call: TRBD1 (6 bases). Germline CDR1 MNHEY, CDR2 SVGAGI. The CDR3 runs to 14 residues. Trimming left V 5 bases short and J 7 bases short, with 12 bases between. This CDR3 is CASSQGWGNSPLHF. Here the CDR3 DNA reads TGTGCCAGCAGTCAGGGGTGGGGGAATTCACCCCTCCACTTT.

This clonotype was recorded at least ten times. The chain recombines TRBV20-1 with TRBJ2-3; 16 nucleotides agree with TRBD2. Germline trimming cut 3 bases from V and 1 base from J; bases unmatched to any gene: 7. Germline loops: CDR1 DFQATT, CDR2 SNEGSKA (reference sequence). The CDR3 extends over 18 amino acids. Written as DNA, the CDR3 is TGCAGTGCTAGCGAGGGGACTAGCGGGGGGGCGGGCACAGATACGCAGTATTTT. Protein sequence: CSASEGTSGGAGTDTQYF.

This clonotype was detected ten times or more. The genes are TRBV7-6 and TRBJ1-4; 10 nucleotides line up with TRBD1. The CDR3 consists of 15 residues. Germline V lookup: CDR1 SGHVS, CDR2 FNYEAQ. V lost 5 bases and J lost 7; bases outside the gene matches: 7. The CDR3 sequence is CASSPVGQGGEKLFF. In nucleotides, the CDR3 is TGTGCCAGCAGCCCTGTCGGACAGGGGGGTGAAAAACTGTTTTTT.

This clonotype was seen many times. CDR3 protein: CASRRGQASYEQYF. As DNA, the CDR3 is TGTGCCAGCAGAAGGGGACAGGCGTCCTACGAGCAGTACTTC. The chain links TRBV6-5 to TRBJ2-7; TRBD1 aligns across 8 bases. The CDR3 length is 14 residues. The V gene end was trimmed by 6 bases and the J gene end by 1 base; junction bases not matched to a gene: 5. Germline assignment: CDR1 MNHEY and CDR2 SVGAGI.

At least ten counts were recorded for this clonotype. V usage is TRBV5-1 and J usage is TRBJ2-4, with 10 nucleotides matching TRBD2. Germline CDR1 and CDR2: SGHRS and YFSETQ. The CDR3 is made up of 15 amino acids. V lost 2 bases to trimming and J lost 2 bases; unmatched junction nucleotides: 1. The CDR3 loop reads CASSFSGGTKNIQYF. Here the CDR3 DNA reads TGCGCCAGCAGCTTTAGCGGGGGGACCAAAAACATTCAGTACTTC.

This clonotype was seen many times. This chain joins TRBV20-1 and TRBJ1-5, with TRBD1 matching 8 bases. The trim removed 6 bases at V and 6 bases at J, leaving 4 bases unmatched. This CDR3 has 12 residues. The germline V gene encodes CDR1 DFQATT and CDR2 SNEGSKA (reference sequence). The CDR3 DNA follows: TGCAGTGCAACCGGGACAGGTCAGCCCCAGCATTTT. Its protein product is CSATGTGQPQHF.

This clonotype has ten or more counts. This chain links TRBV10-3 with TRBJ2-7; perhaps TRBD1 as D (5 bases). This CDR3 is built from 13 residues. The ends were cut back, 7 bases at V and 1 base at J, with 11 bases in the middle. Per the germline V gene, CDR1 is ENHRY and CDR2 is SYGVKD. This CDR3 is CAINSGLSYEQYF. The CDR3 nucleotides read TGTGCCATCAATTCAGGGCTATCCTACGAGCAGTACTTC.

This clonotype showed up many times. The rearrangement joins TRBV20-1 to TRBJ2-1; D ambiguous. This CDR3 has 15 residues. Germline V gene data show CDR1 as DFQATT and CDR2 as SNEGSKA (reference sequence). Trimming took 4 bases from V and 2 from J, leaving 15 bases between them. The CDR3 reads CSAKEYVAPYNEQFF. DNA for the CDR3: TGCAGTGCTAAGGAATACGTAGCTCCCTACAATGAGCAGTTCTTC.

The gene calls are TRBV2 and TRBJ2-7; 7 nucleotides match TRBD1. V lost 6 bases to trimming and J lost 3 bases; unmatched junction nucleotides: 8. Germline CDR1 SNHLY, CDR2 FYNNEI. The CDR3 consists of 14 residues. CDR3 sequence reads: CASRPGQSIYEQYF. The CDR3 DNA is TGTGCCAGCAGGCCGGGACAGTCCATCTACGAGCAGTACTTC.

In this sample, this clonotype turned up many times. V and J are TRBV29-1 and TRBJ1-2; no reliable D call. Germline loops: CDR1 SQVTM, CDR2 ANQGSEA. The CDR3 runs 11 residues. Deletions cut 6 bases from V and 7 bases from J, with 12 bases between. CDR3 residues: CSVGTWGGYTF. The CDR3 nucleotides are TGCAGCGTAGGAACCTGGGGTGGCTACACCTTC.

This clonotype appeared many times. The gene calls are TRBV5-1 and TRBJ1-2; no firm D call. Germline V gives CDR1 SGHRS, CDR2 YFSETQ. Trimming shortened V by 3 bases and J by 4 bases, and 16 bases separated the two germline ends. The CDR3 loop spans 15 amino acids. CDR3: CASSSDGSSPYGYTF. CDR3 in DNA: TGCGCCAGCAGCTCGGACGGATCTTCTCCCTATGGCTACACCTTC.

There are many counts of this clonotype. The V and J genes are TRBV27 and TRBJ2-7, with TRBD2 matching over 11 bases. The CDR3 runs to 15 residues. Germline CDR1 reads MNHEY; CDR2 reads SMNVEV (reference sequence). V shed 6 bases and J 1 base; nucleotides not matched to a gene: 5. This chain's CDR3 is CASSLASGGSYEQYF. In DNA form, the CDR3 reads TGTGCCAGCAGCCTAGCTAGCGGGGGGTCCTACGAGCAGTACTTC.